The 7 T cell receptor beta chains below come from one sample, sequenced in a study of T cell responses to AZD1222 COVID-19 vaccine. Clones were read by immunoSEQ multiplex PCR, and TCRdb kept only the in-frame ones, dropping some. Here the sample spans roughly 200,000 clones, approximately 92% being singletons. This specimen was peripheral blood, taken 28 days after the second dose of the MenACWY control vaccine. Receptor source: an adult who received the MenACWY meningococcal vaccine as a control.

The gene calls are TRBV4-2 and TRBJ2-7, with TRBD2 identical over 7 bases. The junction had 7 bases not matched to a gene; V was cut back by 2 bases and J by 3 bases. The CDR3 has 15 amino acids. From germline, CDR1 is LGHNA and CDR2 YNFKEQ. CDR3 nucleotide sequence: TGTGCCAGCAGCCAAAATCTAGCGGTAGACTACGAGCAGTACTTC. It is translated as CASSQNLAVDYEQYF.

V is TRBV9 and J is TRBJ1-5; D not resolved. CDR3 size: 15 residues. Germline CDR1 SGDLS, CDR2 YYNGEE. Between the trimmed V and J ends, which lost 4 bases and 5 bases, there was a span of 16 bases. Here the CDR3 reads CASSPAAEEDQPQHF. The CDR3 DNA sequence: TGTGCCAGCAGCCCCGCGGCCGAGGAGGATCAGCCCCAGCATTTT.

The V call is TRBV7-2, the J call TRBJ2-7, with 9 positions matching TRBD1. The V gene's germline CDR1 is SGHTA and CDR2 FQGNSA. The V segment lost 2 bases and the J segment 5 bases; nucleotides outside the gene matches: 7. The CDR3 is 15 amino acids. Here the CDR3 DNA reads TGTGCCAGCAGCTTAACGACAGGGGGATTGCACGAGCAGTACTTC. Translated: CASSLTTGGLHEQYF.

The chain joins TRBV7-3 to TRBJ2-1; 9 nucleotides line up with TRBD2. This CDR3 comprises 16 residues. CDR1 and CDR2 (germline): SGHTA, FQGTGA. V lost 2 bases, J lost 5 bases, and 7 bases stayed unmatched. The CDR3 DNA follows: TGTGCCAGCAGCTTATTATCTGGCGGGAGGGACAATGAGCAGTTCTTC. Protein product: CASSLLSGGRDNEQFF.

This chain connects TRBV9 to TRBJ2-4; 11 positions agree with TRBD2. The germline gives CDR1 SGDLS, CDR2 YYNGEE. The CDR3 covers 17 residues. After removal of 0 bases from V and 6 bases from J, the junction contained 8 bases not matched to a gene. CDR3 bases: TGTGCCAGCAGCGTAGGGCTAGCGGGAGGACTAGGAAACATTCAGTACTTC. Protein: CASSVGLAGGLGNIQYF.

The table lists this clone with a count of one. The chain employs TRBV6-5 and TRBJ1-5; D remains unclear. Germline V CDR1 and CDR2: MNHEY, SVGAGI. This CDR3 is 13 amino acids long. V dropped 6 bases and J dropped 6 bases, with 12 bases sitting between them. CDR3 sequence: CASSDQVRQPQHF. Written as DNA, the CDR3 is TGTGCCAGCAGCGACCAGGTACGTCAGCCCCAGCATTTT.

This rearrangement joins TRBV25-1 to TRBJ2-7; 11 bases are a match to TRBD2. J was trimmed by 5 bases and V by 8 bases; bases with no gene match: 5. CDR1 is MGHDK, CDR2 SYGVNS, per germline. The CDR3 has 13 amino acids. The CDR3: CASGGLAGHEQYF. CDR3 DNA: TGTGCCAGCGGCGGACTAGCGGGTCACGAGCAGTACTTC.